These 21 T cell receptor beta chains originate from one sample sequenced in a study of cytomegalovirus exposure and HLA in healthy donors. The PCR made use of 60 Vbeta and 13 Jbeta primers. The assay was immunoSEQ multiplex PCR, and TCRdb's table has in-frame clones only and misses some. The sample comprises approximately 150,000 clones, approximately 80% of which are singletons, and more than 4% rests with the top ten. The sequencing sample was made of PBMCs. The receptor source for this set is a woman between 40 and 55 years old in good health and CMV-seropositive.

J is TRBJ1-1 and V is TRBV11-2; no clear D. The V and J ends lost 5 bases and 1 base respectively, with 5 bases between them. The CDR3 totals 12 residues. Germline V gene sequence: CDR1 SGHAT, CDR2 FQNNGV. The CDR3 sequence is CASSIRNTEAFF. The CDR3 coding sequence is TGTGCCAGCAGCATTCGGAACACTGAAGCTTTCTTT.

This clone occurred a few times. This chain links TRBV29-1 with TRBJ1-2; D ambiguous. CDR1 SQVTM and CDR2 ANQGSEA come from the germline V gene. The length of the CDR3 is 14 residues. V was trimmed by 4 bases and J by 4 bases, leaving 16 bases between them. As DNA, the CDR3 is TGCAGCGTTGTTCCTGCTCTCGGGAGCTATGGCTACACCTTC. This gives the protein CSVVPALGSYGYTF.

This clone was counted a few times. This sequence joins TRBV9 and TRBJ1-1; D is perhaps TRBD1 (6 bases). The V and J ends lost 0 bases and 6 bases respectively, with 9 bases between them. Looked up from germline, CDR1 is SGDLS and CDR2 is YYNGEE. The CDR3 is 13 amino acids. In DNA form, the CDR3 reads TGTGCCAGCAGCGTAGCCTCAGGGGCTGAAGCTTTCTTT. Translation: CASSVASGAEAFF.

This chain joins TRBV6-5 and TRBJ2-3; 8 positions match TRBD2. The CDR3 contains 15 residues. With 6 bases clipped from V and 5 bases from J, the junction kept 10 bases outside the gene matches. Per germline, CDR1 MNHEY and CDR2 SVGAGI. The CDR3, as DNA: TGTGCCAGCAGGGTGAGCGGGGGTATAAAAGATACGCAGTATTTT. Translating gives CASRVSGGIKDTQYF.

The rearrangement joins TRBV6-5 to TRBJ2-2; D gene unclear. Trimming removed 8 bases at V and 3 bases at J, with 7 bases between. The CDR3 covers 12 residues. CDR1 and CDR2 (germline): MNHEY, SVGAGI. This CDR3 reads CASESDTGELFF. The CDR3 DNA reads as TGTGCCAGCGAGTCGGACACCGGGGAGCTGTTTTTT.

The chain is built from TRBV7-2 and TRBJ2-7; TRBD2 matches at 7 bases. V was pared by 5 bases and J by 2 bases, with 3 bases of the junction left unmatched. Per the germline V gene, CDR1 is SGHTA and CDR2 is FQGNSA. The CDR3 is made up of 13 amino acids. In DNA form, the CDR3 reads TGTGCCAGCAGCGCCGGGACTACCTACGAGCAGTACTTC. Its protein is CASSAGTTYEQYF.

This clone was seen just once. The rearrangement links TRBV6-5 to TRBJ2-3; D not resolved. Germline V gene sequence: CDR1 MNHEY, CDR2 SVGAGI. Trimming took off 4 bases at V and 3 bases at J, with 17 bases between the two ends. The CDR3 length is 16 residues. CDR3 in amino acids: CASSSVLETGTDTQYF. CDR3 DNA sequence: TGTGCCAGCAGTTCGGTGCTAGAGACCGGTACAGATACGCAGTATTTT.

The chain is built from TRBV4-2 and TRBJ1-1, with TRBD1 matching 8 bases. This CDR3 spans 13 amino acids. From germline, CDR1 is LGHNA and CDR2 YNFKEQ. V dropped 6 bases and J dropped 11; count of bases not matched to a gene: 11. As DNA, the CDR3 is TGTGCCAGCAGTCAGTCGACAGGGGACCCCGCTTTCTTT. Its translation is CASSQSTGDPAFF.

This clone was seen more than once but under ten times. This chain links TRBV4-3 with TRBJ1-1, with D possibly being TRBD1 (5 bases). Germline lookup yields CDR1 LGHNA and CDR2 YSLEER. The CDR3 is made up of 19 amino acids. Deletions cut 1 base from V and 0 bases from J, with 21 bases between. This CDR3 is CASSQGWVGRANLNTEAFF. The CDR3 nucleotides are TGCGCCAGCAGCCAAGGGTGGGTGGGCAGGGCCAATTTGAACACTGAAGCTTTCTTT.

The CDR3 nucleotides are TGTGCCAGCAGTTCACCTGGACTAGGTTCCTACAATGAGCAGTTCTTC. The encoded protein is CASSSPGLGSYNEQFF. This rearrangement joins TRBV28 to TRBJ2-1; 7 bases fit TRBD2. CDR1 and CDR2 from the germline V gene are MDHEN and SYDVKM. V lost 4 bases to trimming and J lost 1 base; unmatched junction nucleotides: 7. The CDR3 is 16 amino acids. Combining the CDR3 with reference TRBV28 and TRBJ2-1 gives the whole variable domain DVKVTQSSRYLVKRTGEKVFLECVQDMDHENMFWYRQDPGLGLRLIYFSYDVKMKEKGDIPEGYSVSREKKERFSLILESASTNQTSMYLCASSSPGLGSYNEQFFGPGTRLTVL.

The chain's CDR3 is CASSPVEAGSYNEQFF. As DNA, the CDR3 is TGTGCCAGCAGCCCCGTTGAAGCGGGCTCCTACAATGAGCAGTTCTTC. The chain links TRBV11-2 to TRBJ2-1; tentative D call: TRBD2 (6 bases). The CDR3 is 16 residues long. V was clipped by 5 bases and J by 0 bases, with 14 bases between them. The germline V gene encodes CDR1 SGHAT and CDR2 FQNNGV.

The genes are TRBV5-6 and TRBJ2-3, with 8 bases lining up with TRBD2. Germline CDR1 reads SGHDT; CDR2 reads YYEEEE. The CDR3 extends over 15 amino acids. The trim removed 2 bases at V and 4 bases at J, leaving 6 bases unmatched. As DNA, the CDR3 is TGTGCCAGCAGCTTAGCGGGAGATAGGTCAGATACGCAGTATTTT. Residues: CASSLAGDRSDTQYF.

With regard to this clone: The junction departs from the called germline gene at one end, perhaps through a read error. This rearrangement joins TRBV29-1 to TRBJ2-7, with 7 bases that match TRBD1. Germline assignment: CDR1 SQVTM and CDR2 ANQGSEA. The CDR3 loop spans 15 amino acids. CDR3 sequence reads: CSVEGRTGAIYEQYF. In DNA, the CDR3 is TGCAGCGTCGAAGGGCGCACAGGGGCGATCTACGAGCAGTACTTC.

This clone occurred a few times. Other DNA sequences in this specimen translate into the identical CDR3. This chain uses TRBV27 with TRBJ2-5, with 8 nucleotides matching TRBD1. The trim removed 2 bases at V and 4 bases at J, leaving 3 bases unmatched. Germline-derived CDR1 and CDR2 are MNHEY and SMNVEV (reference sequence). This CDR3 region has 14 residues. The CDR3 DNA follows: TGTGCCAGCAGTTTACAGGGGGCGGGAGAGACCCAGTACTTC. Translated, it gives CASSLQGAGETQYF.

This rearrangement joins TRBV29-1 to TRBJ2-7, with a tentative D call TRBD1 (6 bases). V was shortened by 6 bases and J by 2 bases, with 11 bases between the two germline ends. Germline V gene data show CDR1 as SQVTM and CDR2 as ANQGSEA. The CDR3 is made up of 12 amino acids. Here the CDR3 DNA reads TGCAGCGTCCAGACAGGAACCTACGAGCAGTACTTC. Its translation: CSVQTGTYEQYF.

This clone was seen just once. The chain combines TRBV5-1 with TRBJ1-2; tentative D call: TRBD1 (5 bases). V shed 2 bases and J shed 0 bases, with 8 bases lying between them. The CDR3 sequence is 14 residues long. Per germline, CDR1 SGHRS and CDR2 YFSETQ. The CDR3: CASSLQESNYGYTF. The CDR3 DNA is TGCGCCAGCAGCTTACAGGAGTCTAACTATGGCTACACCTTC.

This clone was seen just once. J is TRBJ2-7 and V is TRBV7-2; the D is unclear. V was cut by 5 bases and J by 2 bases, with 10 bases left in between. Germline CDR1 and CDR2: SGHTA and FQGNSA. This CDR3 is built from 13 residues. The CDR3 sequence is CASSQNRAYEQYF. CDR3 DNA: TGTGCCAGCAGCCAAAACCGCGCCTACGAGCAGTACTTC.

The chain uses TRBV9 and TRBJ1-1; a weak D match, TRBD1 (5 bases). Germline CDR1 reads SGDLS; CDR2 reads YYNGEE. CDR3 size: 15 residues. Trimming left V 0 bases short and J 0 bases short, with 9 bases between. CDR3 region: CASSVGGGMNTEAFF. The CDR3 DNA reads TGTGCCAGCAGCGTAGGGGGGGGAATGAACACTGAAGCTTTCTTT.

The chain employs TRBV6-5 and TRBJ1-4, with D perhaps TRBD1 (5 bases). In germline, CDR1 is MNHEY, CDR2 SVGAGI. The CDR3 runs 15 residues. With 4 bases removed from V and 9 bases from J, the gap between germline ends came to 18 bases. The CDR3: CASSLVRGGGKKLFF. CDR3 nucleotide sequence: TGTGCCAGCAGTTTGGTAAGGGGAGGAGGGAAAAAACTGTTTTTT.

The sample holds a few counts of this clone. The chain uses TRBV28 and TRBJ1-1, with 8 nucleotides matching TRBD1. The CDR3 is 14 amino acids. V gave up 7 bases and J gave up 1 base; unmatched junction bases: 5. Germline V gene sequence: CDR1 MDHEN, CDR2 SYDVKM. CDR3 nucleotide sequence: TGTGCCAGCAATACAGGGGGTGAGAACACTGAAGCTTTCTTT. This translates into CASNTGGENTEAFF.

This clone was recorded once. The chain joins TRBV14 to TRBJ2-2; 7 bases align to TRBD1. Looked up from germline, CDR1 is SGHDN and CDR2 is FVKESK. This CDR3 is 16 amino acids long. V was pared by 5 bases and J by 5 bases, with 11 bases of the junction left unmatched. CDR3 in DNA: TGTGCCAGCAGCTATCGGGACAGCTCTCCGACCGGGGAGCTGTTTTTT. It is translated as CASSYRDSSPTGELFF.